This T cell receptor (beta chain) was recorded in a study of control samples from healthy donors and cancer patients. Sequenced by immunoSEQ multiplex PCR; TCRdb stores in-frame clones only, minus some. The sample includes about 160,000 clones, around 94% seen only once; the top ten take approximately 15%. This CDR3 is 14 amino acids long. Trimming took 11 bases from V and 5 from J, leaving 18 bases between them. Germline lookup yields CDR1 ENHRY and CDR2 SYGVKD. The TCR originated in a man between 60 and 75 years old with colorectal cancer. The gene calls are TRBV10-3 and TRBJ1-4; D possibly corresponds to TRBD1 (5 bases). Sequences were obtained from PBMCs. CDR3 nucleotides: TGTGCCTCCGCAACAGGTGGATGGAATGAAAAACTGTTTTTT. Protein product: CASATGGWNEKLFF.